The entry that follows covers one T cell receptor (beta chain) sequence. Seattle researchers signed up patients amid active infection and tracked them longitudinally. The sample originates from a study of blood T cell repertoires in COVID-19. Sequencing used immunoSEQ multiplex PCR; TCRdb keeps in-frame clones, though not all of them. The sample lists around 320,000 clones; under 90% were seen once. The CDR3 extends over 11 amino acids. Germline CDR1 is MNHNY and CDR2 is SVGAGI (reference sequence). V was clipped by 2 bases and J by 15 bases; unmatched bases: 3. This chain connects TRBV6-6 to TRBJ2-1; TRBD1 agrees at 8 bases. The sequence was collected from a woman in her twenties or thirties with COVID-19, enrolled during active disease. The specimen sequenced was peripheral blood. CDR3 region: CASSYTGGLFF. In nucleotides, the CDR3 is TGTGCCAGCAGTTACACAGGGGGTCTGTTCTTC.